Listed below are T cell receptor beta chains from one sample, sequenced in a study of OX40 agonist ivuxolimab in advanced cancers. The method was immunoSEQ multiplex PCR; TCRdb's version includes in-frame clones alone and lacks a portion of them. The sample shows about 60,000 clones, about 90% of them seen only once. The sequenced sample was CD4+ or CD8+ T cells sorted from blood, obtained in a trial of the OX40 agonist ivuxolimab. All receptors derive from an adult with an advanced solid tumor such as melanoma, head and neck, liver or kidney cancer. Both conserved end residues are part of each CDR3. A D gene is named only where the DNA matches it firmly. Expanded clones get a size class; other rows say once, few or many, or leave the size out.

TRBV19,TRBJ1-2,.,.,TGTGCCAGTAGTCCCGGGGAACAGTATTATGGCTACACCTTC,CASSPGEQYYGYTF
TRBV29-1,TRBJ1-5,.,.,TGCAGCGTTTCCGGAACGAACAATCAGCCCCAGCATTTT,CSVSGTNNQPQHF
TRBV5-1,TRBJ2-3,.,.,TGCGCCAGCAGCTTGGACTCCGGGAGCTGGGATACGCAGTATTTT,CASSLDSGSWDTQYF
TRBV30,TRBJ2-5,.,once,TGTGCCTGGAAGGTCCAGGGATTCCAAGAGACCCAGTACTTC,CAWKVQGFQETQYF
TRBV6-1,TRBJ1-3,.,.,TGTGCCAGCAGTGAACTTTCAGGTTTTTCTGGAAACACCATATATTTT,CASSELSGFSGNTIYF
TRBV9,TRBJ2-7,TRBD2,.,TGTGCCAGCAGCGTAGGGAGCGGGGTTCACGAGCAGTACTTC,CASSVGSGVHEQYF
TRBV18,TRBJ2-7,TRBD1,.,TGTGCCAGCTCACGAAGGTCCGGGACAGGGACCTACGAGCAGTACTTC,CASSRRSGTGTYEQYF
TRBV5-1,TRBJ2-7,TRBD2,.,TGCGCCAGCAGCTCTGGTCTTTCGGGACTAGCGGGAGCCCCCCCCGAGCAGTACTTC,CASSSGLSGLAGAPPEQYF
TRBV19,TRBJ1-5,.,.,TGTGCCAGTAGTATAGATCAGGCAGGGACCTCCGCTAATAGCAATCAGCCCCAGCATTTT,CASSIDQAGTSANSNQPQHF
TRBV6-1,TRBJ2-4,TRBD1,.,TGTGCCAGCACCCGGACAGGGGGTGACAACATTCAGTACTTC,CASTRTGGDNIQYF
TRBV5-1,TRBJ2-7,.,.,TGCGCCAGCAGCTTGACGGGGACGGAGCAGTACTTC,CASSLTGTEQYF
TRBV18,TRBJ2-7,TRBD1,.,TGTGCCAGCTCGTCAGCCGGGACAGGGTACGAGCAGTACTTC,CASSSAGTGYEQYF
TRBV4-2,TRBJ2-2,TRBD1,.,TGTGCCAGCAGCCTACTAGGACAGGGAGTCGGGGAGCTGTTTTTT,CASSLLGQGVGELFF
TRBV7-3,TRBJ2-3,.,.,TGTGCCAGCAGCTTAAGCTCTCAGGCAGATACGCAGTATTTT,CASSLSSQADTQYF
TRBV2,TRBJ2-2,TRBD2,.,TGTGCCAGCAAAAGACTAGCTCTCGCTTCCGGGGAGCTGTTTTTT,CASKRLALASGELFF
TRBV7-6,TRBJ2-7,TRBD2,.,TGTGCCAGCAGCCCGCGGGTAGCGGGAGTGATCGAGCAGTACTTC,CASSPRVAGVIEQYF
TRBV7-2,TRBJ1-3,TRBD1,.,TGTGCCAGCAGCTTAGCGGGACAGGGGGCTGGAAACACCATATATTTT,CASSLAGQGAGNTIYF
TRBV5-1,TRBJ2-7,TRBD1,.,TGCGCCAGCAGCGAAGGACAGGGGGTATACGAGCAGTACTTC,CASSEGQGVYEQYF
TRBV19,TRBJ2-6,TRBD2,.,TGTGCCAGTGGACTAGCGGCCGCCAGTGGGGCCAACGTCCTGACTTTC,CASGLAAASGANVLTF
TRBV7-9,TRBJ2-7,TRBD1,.,TGTGCCAGCAGCTTATCCGGGACAGGGGGGATCCTCATCTCCTACGAGCAGTACTTC,CASSLSGTGGILISYEQYF
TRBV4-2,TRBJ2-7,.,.,TGTGCCAGCAGCCAAGGTCCCGTGGGAGACCACGAGCAGTACTTC,CASSQGPVGDHEQYF
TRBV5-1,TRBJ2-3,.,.,TGCGCCAGCAGTAGTAGGGGTGAAAATACGCAGTATTTT,CASSSRGENTQYF
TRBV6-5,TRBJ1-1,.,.,TGTGCCAGCAGGAGGGGACGGAAAAACACTGAAGCTTTCTTT,CASRRGRKNTEAFF
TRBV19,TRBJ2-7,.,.,TGTGCCAGTAGAGGACCCCTCTCCTACGAGCAGTACTTC,CASRGPLSYEQYF
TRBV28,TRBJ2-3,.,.,TGTGCCAGCAGTTTCGGGTTAATTCCAGATACGCAGTATTTT,CASSFGLIPDTQYF
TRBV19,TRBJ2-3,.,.,TGTGCCAGTAGTATAGACAGGAAACGGACAGATACGCAGTATTTT,CASSIDRKRTDTQYF
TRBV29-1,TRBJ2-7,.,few,TGCAGCGGTTCCGGGACAAGGGACTCCTACGAGCAGTACTTC,CSGSGTRDSYEQYF
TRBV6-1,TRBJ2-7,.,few,TGTGCCAGCAGTGGAATGCTCGGGGACGAGCAGTACTTC,CASSGMLGDEQYF
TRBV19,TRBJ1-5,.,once,TGTGCCAGTAGCCAAAACAGGGTTCAGCCCCAGCATTTT,CASSQNRVQPQHF
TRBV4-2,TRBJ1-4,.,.,TGTGCCAGCACCTCGGACAGCTTAAATGAAAAACTGTTTTTT,CASTSDSLNEKLFF
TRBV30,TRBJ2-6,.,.,TGTGCCTGGGGGTTGGCCTCTGGGGCCAACGTCCTGACTTTC,CAWGLASGANVLTF
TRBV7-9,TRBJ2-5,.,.,TGTGCCAGCAGCGCACTAGCCAGAGAGACCCAGTACTTC,CASSALARETQYF
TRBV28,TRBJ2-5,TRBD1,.,TGTGCCAGCAGTGAGACAGGGGGGGACCAAGAGACCCAGTACTTC,CASSETGGDQETQYF
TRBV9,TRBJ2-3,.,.,TGTGCCAGCAGCGTAGACCTCCAGCCGCCCACAGATACGCAGTATTTT,CASSVDLQPPTDTQYF
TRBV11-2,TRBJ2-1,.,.,TGTGCCAGCAGCTCAGGGGTCTCCTACAATGAGCAGTTCTTC,CASSSGVSYNEQFF
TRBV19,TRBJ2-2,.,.,TGTGCCAGTAGTAATCCGACAGCCCTTCCTTACACCGGGGAGCTGTTTTTT,CASSNPTALPYTGELFF
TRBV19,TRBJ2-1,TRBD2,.,TGTGCCAGTAGTTTCGGTCTAGCGGATGGGGATGAGCAGTTCTTC,CASSFGLADGDEQFF
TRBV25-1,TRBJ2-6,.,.,TGTGCCAGCAGCGGGGAAGGTGGTCTCAGCTCTGGGGCCAACGTCCTGACTTTC,CASSGEGGLSSGANVLTF
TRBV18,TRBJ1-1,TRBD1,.,TGTGCCAGCTCACCATCCGGGACAGGTTCAGCTTTCTTT,CASSPSGTGSAFF
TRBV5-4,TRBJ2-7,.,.,TGTGCCAGCAGCTTGGAGGCTGAACCCACCTACGAGCAGTACTTC,CASSLEAEPTYEQYF
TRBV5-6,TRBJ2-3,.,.,TGTGCCAGCAGCTTTAGCACAGATACGCAGTATTTT,CASSFSTDTQYF
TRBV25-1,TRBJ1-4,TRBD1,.,TGTGCCAGCGGGGACAGGTCTAATGAAAAACTGTTTTTT,CASGDRSNEKLFF